Presented here are 6 T cell receptor beta chains from one specimen sequenced in a study of cytomegalovirus exposure and HLA in healthy donors. The PCR used 60 Vbeta and 13 Jbeta primers. Assay: immunoSEQ multiplex PCR; the TCRdb copy retains only in-frame clones and omits some. The data contain a few hundred thousand clones, 80% of them singletons. Sequenced material: PBMCs. The origin of the receptors is a girl aged 2-10 years in good health and CMV-seronegative.

This rearrangement joins TRBV4-2 to TRBJ2-7, with 11 bases lining up with TRBD2. The CDR3 is 18 amino acids. Trimming removed 0 bases from V and 4 bases from J; junction bases left unmatched: 11. The germline gives CDR1 LGHNA, CDR2 YNFKEQ. In DNA form, the CDR3 reads TGTGCCAGCAGCCAAGATACAAAGGCTAGCGGGAGGAGGTACGAGCAGTACTTC. Translated, it gives CASSQDTKASGRRYEQYF.

The V and J genes are TRBV11-3 and TRBJ2-1; D might be TRBD2 (5 bases). The V gene's germline CDR1 is SGHNT and CDR2 YENEEA. The CDR3 totals 14 residues. Trimming left V 5 bases short and J 4 bases short, with 12 bases between. The CDR3 sequence is CASSLPGLYNEQFF. CDR3 DNA: TGTGCCAGCAGCCTCCCGGGATTATACAATGAGCAGTTCTTC.

The chain employs TRBV9 and TRBJ1-2, with TRBD1 as a possible D gene (5 bases). The CDR3 has 15 amino acids. CDR1 SGDLS and CDR2 YYNGEE come from the germline V gene. V gave up 0 bases and J gave up 3 bases, with 12 bases separating them. The CDR3 nucleotides read TGTGCCAGCAGCGTAGGCAGGGCGGTTCACTATGGCTACACCTTC. This encodes CASSVGRAVHYGYTF.

This rearrangement joins TRBV7-2 to TRBJ2-1; 10 bases map to TRBD2. Germline trimming cut 3 bases from V and 7 bases from J; bases unmatched to any gene: 12. Germline V lookup: CDR1 SGHTA, CDR2 FQGNSA. The length of the CDR3 is 17 residues. The CDR3 spells CASSFSGALAGANEQFF. The CDR3, as DNA: TGTGCCAGCAGCTTCAGTGGGGCGCTAGCGGGAGCTAATGAGCAGTTCTTC.

This clone was recorded a few times. J is TRBJ2-7 and V is TRBV6-5; a possible D gene is TRBD1 (5 bases). V gave up 8 bases and J gave up 6 bases, with 8 bases separating them. In germline, CDR1 is MNHEY, CDR2 SVGAGI. The CDR3 covers 10 residues. CDR3 in amino acids: CASRGAEQYF. The CDR3 coding sequence is TGTGCCAGCCGTGGGGCCGAGCAGTACTTC.

This rearrangement joins TRBV7-2 to TRBJ2-3, with TRBD2 matching 12 bases. The CDR3 is 18 amino acids. Germline loops: CDR1 SGHTA, CDR2 FQGNSA. V was pared by 5 bases and J by 1 base, with 10 bases of the junction left unmatched. The CDR3 DNA is TGTGCCAGCAGCAAGACTAGCGGGGGTGTACTGGGCACAGATACGCAGTATTTT. Amino acids: CASSKTSGGVLGTDTQYF.